One TCR beta chain is described in this entry. The sample comes from a study of blood T cell repertoires in COVID-19. The CDR3 length is 14 residues. The J segment lost 7 bases and the V segment lost 3 bases, leaving 7 bases of the junction unmatched. Germline V gene data show CDR1 as SGHRS and CDR2 as YFSETQ. Here immunoSEQ multiplex PCR was the method, and the copy in TCRdb shows in-frame clones only, minus some. The sample includes approximately 260,000 clones, under 90% of them seen just once. Researchers sorted participants into cohorts using their self-reported clinical history. Symptom resolution, clearance, or two negative PCRs marked donors in Cohort 3 as recovered.

The sequence was obtained from a woman aged 55-69 years who had recovered from COVID-19. This chain uses TRBV5-1 with TRBJ1-5; 7 nucleotides match TRBD1. Sequenced material: PBMCs or T cells enriched from blood (not recorded which). Here the CDR3 DNA reads TGCGCCAGCAGCTCGACAGGGAATGAACAGCCCCAGCATTTT. It specifies CASSSTGNEQPQHF. Full variable domain (outside the CDR3, taken from reference TRBV5-1 and TRBJ1-5): KAGVTQTPRYLIKTRGQQVTLSCSPISGHRSVSWYQQTPGQGLQFLFEYFSETQRNKGNFPGRFSGRQFSNSRSEMNVSTLELGDSALYLCASSSTGNEQPQHFGDGTRLSIL.